The sequence of this T cell receptor beta chain was determined in a study of T cell clones after liver transplantation. Study results and caveats: These preliminary findings come from unstandardized post-transplant sampling times.

Germline V gene sequence: CDR1 SQVTM, CDR2 ANQGSEA. V lost 4 bases to trimming and J lost 1 base, with 10 bases between them. This CDR3 is 13 amino acids long. Notes on this clone: No antigen is known for it.

TCRdb keeps only in-frame clones here, not all; method: immunoSEQ multiplex PCR. This sample carries 55,000 to 75,000 clones, approximately 63% of them seen once, and the ten largest clones take around 2.8%. The V and J genes are TRBV29-1 and TRBJ1-1; D ambiguous. Sample: CD4+ T cells from blood, taken at the approximately 15-month timepoint. This receptor was identified in a human patient who received a liver transplant. Some T cells may be graft donor cells. CDR3 amino acids: CSVGAMRNTEAFF. The CDR3 nucleotides read TGCAGCGTTGGCGCAATGCGGAACACTGAAGCTTTCTTT.